A single sample gave rise to the 13 T cell receptor beta chains below, sequenced in a study of glioma-infiltrating T cells. The iRepertoire nested amplicon-rescue multiplex PCR amplified TCR alpha and beta CDR3s from RNA. A single record per CDR3 protein comes from TCRdb applying MiXCR to the multiplex PCR reads. Of more than 350,000 distinct CDR3 sequences listed, around 38% are singletons. Sequenced material: glioma tissue, nonneoplastic brain tissue, or PBMCs (not recorded which). The receptors originated from a human donor with low-grade glioma or glioblastoma, undergoing nonglioma brain surgery, or in good health (not recorded which).

This clonotype was seen many times. The genes are TRBV6-1 and TRBJ2-5; 10 bases map to TRBD2. Trimming at V came to 7 bases and at J to 2 bases, leaving 7 bases not matched to a gene. CDR1 MNHNS and CDR2 SASEGT come from the germline V gene. The CDR3 is made up of 15 amino acids. CDR3 coding DNA: TGTGCCAGCATACTAGGACTAGCGGCTCAAGAGACCCAGTACTTC. This sequence encodes CASILGLAAQETQYF.

Of note for this clonotype: At one of its ends the junction is not consistent with the germline gene, which may arise from a read error. CDR3 sequence (DNA): TGTGCCGTCAGCGGGACGGCTCAAGGGAACACTGAAGCTTTCTTT. As protein: CAVSGTAQGNTEAFF. The V gene is TRBV10-3, the J gene TRBJ1-1, with TRBD1 as a possible D gene (5 bases). CDR1 and CDR2 from the germline V gene are ENHRY and SYGVKD. CDR3 length: 15 residues.

This clonotype was observed a handful of times. The chain links TRBV28 to TRBJ2-1, with D possibly being TRBD1 (7 bases). The CDR3 runs 16 residues. Germline values: CDR1 MDHEN, CDR2 SYDVKM. V was clipped by 7 bases and J by 0 bases, with 16 bases between them. This chain's CDR3 is CASNRRGQLSYNEQFF. The CDR3 bases are TGTGCCAGCAACCGGCGGGGACAGCTCTCCTACAATGAGCAGTTCTTC.

This clonotype has only a few counts. V gene TRBV6-1 combines with J gene TRBJ2-3, with TRBD2 matching over 15 bases. Germline V gene sequence: CDR1 MNHNS, CDR2 SASEGT. V was pared by 5 bases and J by 0 bases, with 6 bases of the junction left unmatched. The CDR3 extends over 18 amino acids. Here the CDR3 reads CASSYLGLAGGSTDTQYF. The CDR3 DNA follows: TGTGCCAGCAGTTACCTGGGACTAGCGGGAGGAAGCACAGATACGCAGTATTTT.

This clonotype has more than one count but fewer than ten. The V and J genes are TRBV20-1 and TRBJ2-7; 8 bases line up with TRBD2. V dropped 5 bases and J dropped 6; count of bases not matched to a gene: 12. CDR1 and CDR2 from the germline V gene are DFQATT and SNEGSKA (reference sequence). The CDR3 spans 14 residues. Here the CDR3 DNA reads TGCAGTGCTCCCTATGTGGGACTAGTTGGCGAGCAGTACTTC. Translating it yields CSAPYVGLVGEQYF.

This clonotype was counted at least ten times. This chain connects TRBV4-1 to TRBJ1-1, with D tentatively TRBD1 (6 bases). This CDR3 comprises 15 residues. V lost 4 bases, J lost 3 bases, and 15 bases lay in between. Germline CDR1 and CDR2: MGHRA and YSYEKL. The CDR3: CASSRKGVGDTEAFF. The DNA for the CDR3 is TGCGCCAGCAGCCGCAAGGGGGTAGGGGACACTGAAGCTTTCTTT.

This chain connects TRBV28 to TRBJ2-7, with TRBD2 matching 12 bases. This CDR3 comprises 16 residues. Looked up from germline, CDR1 is MDHEN and CDR2 is SYDVKM. V lost 6 bases, J lost 2 bases, and 8 bases stayed unmatched. The CDR3 coding sequence is TGTGCCAGCAGCTCTCCCAGGACTAGCGGGACCTACGAGCAGTACTTC. This gives the protein CASSSPRTSGTYEQYF.

The rearrangement joins TRBV29-1 to TRBJ2-2; 10 nucleotides align to TRBD2. The CDR3 extends over 15 amino acids. The germline gives CDR1 SQVTM, CDR2 ANQGSEA. V dropped 7 bases and J dropped 4; count of bases not matched to a gene: 9. The CDR3 here is CSARMRLAGTGELFF. The CDR3 nucleotides read TGCAGCGCTAGAATGAGACTAGCGGGCACCGGGGAGCTGTTTTTT.

This clonotype was picked up a small number of times. The genes are TRBV20-1 and TRBJ2-7; 8 bases align to TRBD1. The CDR3 covers 13 residues. From germline, CDR1 is DFQATT and CDR2 SNEGSKA (reference sequence). V was clipped by 5 bases and J by 3 bases; unmatched bases: 6. CDR3 DNA sequence: TGCAGTGCTGCGGACAGGGCAAACTACGAGCAGTACTTC. Residues: CSAADRANYEQYF.

This clonotype was recorded many times. This sequence joins TRBV6-1 and TRBJ1-1; D gene uncertain. The ends were cut back, 6 bases at V and 9 bases at J, with 14 bases in the middle. The germline CDR1 and CDR2 sequences are MNHNS and SASEGT. The CDR3 is 12 amino acids. In DNA form, the CDR3 reads TGTGCCAGCAGGCCTGTGGCAGCGAAAGCTTTCTTT. Translated, it gives CASRPVAAKAFF.

This rearrangement joins TRBV7-2 to TRBJ2-5; D unclear. Between the trimmed V and J ends, which lost 3 bases and 8 bases, there was a span of 7 bases. The CDR3 length is 11 residues. The V gene's germline CDR1 is SGHTA and CDR2 FQGNSA. In DNA, the CDR3 is TGTGCCAGCAGCTTGAAGGATACCCAGTACTTC. Translated, it gives CASSLKDTQYF.

As regards this clonotype: Just one base apart from a much larger clone, this may be a read error. The chain is built from TRBV27 and TRBJ1-5, with D possibly being TRBD1 (5 bases). The CDR3 totals 17 residues. The germline CDR1 and CDR2 sequences are MNHEY and SMNVEV (reference sequence). CDR3 DNA: TGTGCCAGCAGTTTATGGGGAGGGGACCGATTTAATCGGCCCCAGCATTTT. Translated: CASSLWGGDRFNRPQHF.

There are many counts of this clonotype. The rearrangement uses TRBV27 and TRBJ2-1, with TRBD2 matching 12 bases. The CDR3 has 14 residues. The junction had 1 base not matched to a gene; V was cut back by 6 bases and J by 4 bases. Germline assignment: CDR1 MNHEY and CDR2 SMNVEV (reference sequence). DNA for the CDR3: TGTGCCAGCAGACTAGCGGGAGGATACAATGAGCAGTTCTTC. This codes for CASRLAGGYNEQFF.